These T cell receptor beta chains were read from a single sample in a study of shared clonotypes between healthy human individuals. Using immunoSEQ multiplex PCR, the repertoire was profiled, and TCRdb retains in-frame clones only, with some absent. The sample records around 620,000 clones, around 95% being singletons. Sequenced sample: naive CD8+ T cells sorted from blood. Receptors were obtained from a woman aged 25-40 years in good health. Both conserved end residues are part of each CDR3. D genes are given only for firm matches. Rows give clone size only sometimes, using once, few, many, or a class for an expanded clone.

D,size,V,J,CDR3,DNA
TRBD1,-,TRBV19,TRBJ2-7,CASSPSWDRGNYEQYF,TGTGCCAGTAGTCCTTCGTGGGACAGGGGAAACTACGAGCAGTACTTC
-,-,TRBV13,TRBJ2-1,CASSLVGRENYNEQFF,TGTGCCAGCAGCTTAGTGGGGCGGGAAAACTACAATGAGCAGTTCTTC
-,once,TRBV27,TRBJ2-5,CASRPQGQETQYF,TGTGCCAGCAGGCCGCAGGGCCAAGAGACCCAGTACTTC
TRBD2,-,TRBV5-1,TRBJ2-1,CASSLAGGRYNEQFF,TGCGCCAGCAGCTTGGCAGGCGGGAGGTACAATGAGCAGTTCTTC
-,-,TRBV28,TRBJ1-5,CASETRAQPQHF,TGTGCCAGCGAAACTAGGGCACAGCCCCAGCATTTT
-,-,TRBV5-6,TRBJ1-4,CASSSEATNEKLFF,TGTGCCAGCAGCTCGGAGGCAACTAATGAAAAACTGTTTTTT
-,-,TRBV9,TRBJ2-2,CASSVDGASGELFF,TGTGCCAGCAGCGTAGATGGGGCGTCCGGGGAGCTGTTTTTT
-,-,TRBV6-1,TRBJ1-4,CASSELKQGYSEKLFF,TGTGCCAGCAGTGAGTTAAAACAGGGATATAGTGAAAAACTGTTTTTT
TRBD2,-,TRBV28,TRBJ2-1,CASSLQSSGRNEQFF,TGTGCCAGCAGTTTACAGTCTAGCGGGAGAAATGAGCAGTTCTTC
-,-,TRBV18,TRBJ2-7,CASSPGDSPYEQYF,TGTGCCAGCTCACCAGGGGACTCTCCCTACGAGCAGTACTTC
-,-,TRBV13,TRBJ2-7,CASSLAGSYEQYF,TGTGCCAGCAGCTTAGCGGGCAGCTACGAGCAGTACTTC
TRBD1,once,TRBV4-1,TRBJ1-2,CASSQAGTDLGYTF,TGCGCCAGCAGCCAAGCAGGGACAGATCTTGGCTACACCTTC
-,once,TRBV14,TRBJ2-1,CASSQEASYNEQFF,TGTGCCAGCAGCCAAGAAGCCTCCTACAATGAGCAGTTCTTC
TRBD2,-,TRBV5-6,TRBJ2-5,CASSLGLAVQETQYF,TGTGCCAGCAGCTTGGGACTAGCGGTCCAAGAGACCCAGTACTTC
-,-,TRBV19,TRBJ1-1,CASSGQGGLVNTEAFF,TGTGCCAGTAGTGGGCAGGGTGGGTTGGTGAACACTGAAGCTTTCTTT